A single sample gave rise to the 18 T cell receptor beta chains below, sequenced in a study of cytomegalovirus exposure and HLA in healthy donors. Primers: 60 Vbeta forward and 13 Jbeta reverse. Clones were read by immunoSEQ multiplex PCR, and TCRdb kept only the in-frame ones, dropping some. Of under 200,000 clones detected, around 72% appear once; the ten largest clones hold around 2.5%. Sequencing was carried out using PBMCs. Receptors were obtained from a female donor in good health and CMV-seronegative.

The J gene is TRBJ2-4, the V gene TRBV2, with D possibly being TRBD2 (5 bases). The CDR3 extends over 16 amino acids. The germline CDR1 and CDR2 sequences are SNHLY and FYNNEI. Trimming removed 1 base at V and 2 bases at J, with 12 bases between. As DNA, the CDR3 is TGTGCCAGCAGTGAAGTCCGGGAAGGCCCCAAAAACATTCAGTACTTC. The encoded protein is CASSEVREGPKNIQYF.

The chain employs TRBV30 and TRBJ2-3; 10 nucleotides agree with TRBD2. V was pared by 5 bases and J by 1 base, with 6 bases of the junction left unmatched. Germline-derived CDR1 and CDR2 are GTSNPN and SVGIG (reference sequence). The length of the CDR3 is 15 residues. The CDR3 sequence is CAWGQGLAGTDTQYF. Here the CDR3 DNA reads TGTGCCTGGGGTCAAGGACTAGCGGGCACAGATACGCAGTATTTT. Looking up the rest from reference TRBV30 and TRBJ2-3 gives the full variable domain: SQTIHQWPATLVQPVGSPLSLECTVEGTSNPNLYWYRQAAGRGLQLLFYSVGIGQISSEVPQNLSASRPQDRQFILSSKKLLLSDSGFYLCAWGQGLAGTDTQYFGPGTRLTVL.

The rearrangement links TRBV18 to TRBJ1-2, with D possibly matching TRBD1 (5 bases). CDR3 length: 15 residues. CDR1 and CDR2 from the germline V gene are KGHSH and LQKENI. The V end was cut by 2 bases, the J end by 2 bases, with 12 bases between. CDR3 coding DNA: TGTGCCAGCTCACCAGCGGGGCAGACCAACTATGGCTACACCTTC. Amino acid sequence: CASSPAGQTNYGYTF.

This chain joins TRBV4-2 and TRBJ2-1; D remains unclear. Trimming took 0 bases from V and 7 from J, leaving 19 bases between them. The germline V gene encodes CDR1 LGHNA and CDR2 YNFKEQ. The CDR3 spans 17 residues. The CDR3 sequence is CASSQDRPVHGGNEQFF. CDR3 in DNA: TGTGCCAGCAGCCAAGATAGGCCGGTCCACGGCGGAAATGAGCAGTTCTTC.

This clone was detected only a few times. The V call is TRBV7-8, the J call TRBJ2-7; D possibly corresponds to TRBD1 (5 bases). CDR1 SGHVS and CDR2 FQNEAQ come from the germline V gene. The CDR3 contains 12 residues. V dropped 4 bases and J dropped 4 bases, with 8 bases sitting between them. The CDR3 DNA is TGTGCCAGCAGCTCGACAGATTACGAGCAGTACTTC. Its protein is CASSSTDYEQYF.

In its sample, this clone was seen once. The rearrangement links TRBV4-3 to TRBJ2-1, with 8 bases lining up with TRBD2. The CDR3 sequence is 16 residues long. Germline loops: CDR1 LGHNA, CDR2 YSLEER. After removal of 4 bases from V and 3 bases from J, the junction contained 8 bases not matched to a gene. CDR3 sequence (DNA): TGCGCCAGCAGCCCCGGGGGGGAGGGAAGCTACAATGAGCAGTTCTTC. Amino acids: CASSPGGEGSYNEQFF.

This chain connects TRBV5-5 to TRBJ1-2, with a weak D call TRBD1 (6 bases). CDR3 length: 13 residues. V was cut by 4 bases and J by 4 bases, with 11 bases left in between. Germline V CDR1 and CDR2: SGHKS, YYEKEE (reference sequence). The CDR3 nucleotides are TGTGCCAGCAGCCCCAGGGGTTCCTATGGCTACACCTTC. It encodes CASSPRGSYGYTF.

V usage is TRBV7-9 and J usage is TRBJ2-1, with 8 nucleotides matching TRBD2. Trimming took 5 bases from V and 6 from J; bases not matched to a gene: 9. This CDR3 has 15 amino acids. Germline values: CDR1 SEHNR, CDR2 FQNEAQ (reference sequence). The CDR3 region has the DNA TGTGCCAGCAGCCAAGGACTAGCAAATCCCAATGAGCAGTTCTTC. Translated, it gives CASSQGLANPNEQFF.

The chain recombines TRBV18 with TRBJ2-7; a weak D match, TRBD2 (6 bases). Germline V gene sequence: CDR1 KGHSH, CDR2 LQKENI. The CDR3 consists of 15 residues. V was clipped by 3 bases and J by 2 bases, with 14 bases between them. DNA for the CDR3: TGTGCCAGCTCACCCGGGACTGAAACCACCTACGAGCAGTACTTC. Its protein product is CASSPGTETTYEQYF.

The chain recombines TRBV27 with TRBJ1-3; the D gene is possibly TRBD1 (6 bases). The germline V gene encodes CDR1 MNHEY and CDR2 SMNVEV (reference sequence). V was shortened by 3 bases and J by 4 bases, with 22 bases between the two germline ends. CDR3 length equals 18 residues. Here the CDR3 DNA reads TGTGCCAGCAGTTTCAGTGGGGGCGTGAGGGGGTCGGGAAACACCATATATTTT. Protein sequence: CASSFSGGVRGSGNTIYF.

V and J are TRBV18 and TRBJ1-3; D is unclear. This CDR3 has 14 amino acids. Germline CDR1 is KGHSH and CDR2 is LQKENI. V was clipped by 4 bases and J by 0 bases, with 7 bases between them. CDR3 sequence (DNA): TGTGCCAGCTCACTCTCGAGCTCTGGAAACACCATATATTTT. This translates into CASSLSSSGNTIYF.

This clone has more than one count but fewer than ten. The gene calls are TRBV5-1 and TRBJ1-4; possibly TRBD1 for D (6 bases). The V end lost 3 bases, the J end lost 3 bases, and 18 bases lay between the germline ends. The germline V gene has CDR1 SGHRS and CDR2 YFSETQ. The CDR3 is 17 amino acids. The CDR3 DNA follows: TGCGCCAGCAGCTCACACTCGCCGGGGGGCTCTAATGAAAAACTGTTTTTT. Its translation is CASSSHSPGGSNEKLFF.

Only a few counts were recorded for this clone. The chain couples TRBV7-2 to TRBJ2-3, with 7 bases aligning to TRBD1. This CDR3 contains 15 residues. Germline lookup yields CDR1 SGHTA and CDR2 FQGNSA. V shed 3 bases, J shed 3 bases, and the junction held 6 bases outside the gene matches. The CDR3 bases are TGTGCCAGCAGCTTCGACAGGGTCCTTACAGATACGCAGTATTTT. Protein sequence: CASSFDRVLTDTQYF.

The chain uses TRBV4-3 and TRBJ1-2; 7 nucleotides match TRBD1. V dropped 3 bases and J dropped 3; count of bases not matched to a gene: 4. The germline gives CDR1 LGHNA, CDR2 YSLEER. The CDR3 is 14 residues long. CDR3 nucleotide sequence: TGCGCCAGCAGCCACGGACAGGAGGACTATGGCTACACCTTC. Protein product: CASSHGQEDYGYTF.

This clone was counted only a few times. V usage is TRBV4-1 and J usage is TRBJ1-6; D is undetermined. The V end was cut by 1 base, the J end by 8 bases, with 9 bases between. This CDR3 is built from 14 residues. The germline V gene has CDR1 MGHRA and CDR2 YSYEKL. The CDR3 DNA follows: TGCGCCAGCAGCCAAGGGCTCGAGGATTCACCCCTCCACTTT. Translated, it gives CASSQGLEDSPLHF.

The chain joins TRBV10-3 to TRBJ1-5; 7 bases align to TRBD1. Germline CDR1 and CDR2: ENHRY and SYGVKD. The CDR3 runs to 14 residues. V shed 4 bases, J shed 4 bases, and the junction held 4 bases outside the gene matches. CDR3 protein: CAISGTGRNQPQHF. CDR3 sequence (DNA): TGTGCCATCAGTGGGACAGGCCGAAATCAGCCCCAGCATTTT.

This clone has a single count. This chain links TRBV19 with TRBJ2-5; 13 positions agree with TRBD2. CDR1 and CDR2 from the germline V gene are LNHDA and SQIVND (reference sequence). V was clipped by 9 bases and J by 0 bases; unmatched bases: 16. There are 19 residues in the CDR3. CDR3 coding DNA: TGTGCCAGCCGGGGGGCGCCGGGACTAGCGGGGCAGTACCAAGAGACCCAGTACTTC. Its translation: CASRGAPGLAGQYQETQYF.

J is TRBJ2-1 and V is TRBV28; 7 nucleotides line up with TRBD2. In germline, CDR1 is MDHEN, CDR2 SYDVKM. This CDR3 region has 16 residues. V shed 3 bases, J shed 0 bases, and the junction held 5 bases outside the gene matches. For the CDR3, the DNA is TGTGCCAGCAGTTTCCAAGCGGGAAGCTCCTACAATGAGCAGTTCTTC. Translated, it gives CASSFQAGSSYNEQFF.